This TCR beta chain was sequenced in a study of blood T cell repertoires in COVID-19. Study background: Whether acute or convalescent, the COVID-19 samples came from the United States, Italy and Spain. T cells, B-cell-depleted T cells, or PBMCs provided the cDNA or gDNA that served as material.

Authors' processing steps: Reference gene primer amplification gave estimated nucleated cell counts. Data came from immunoSEQ multiplex PCR; TCRdb stores just in-frame clones and leaves some out. V and J calls plus clone size are reproduced from that table; the DNA served to infer D and trimming. Here the sample spans 100,000 to 150,000 clones, around 76% being singletons. The specimen sequenced was peripheral blood. The clonotype comes from an elderly man with COVID-19, enrolled during active disease.

In DNA, the CDR3 is TGTGCCAGCAGCCGACATCCACAGGGGGCCAGTGTTTACGATGGCTACACCTTC. Translated: CASSRHPQGASVYDGYTF. The rearrangement links TRBV4-2 to TRBJ1-2; 9 bases align to TRBD1. Germline-derived CDR1 and CDR2 are LGHNA and YNFKEQ. V lost 4 bases and J lost 6; bases outside the gene matches: 18. The CDR3 loop spans 18 amino acids.